The clone carrying this TCR beta chain was detected many times. This CDR3 is 15 amino acids long. Germline CDR1 reads MNHEY; CDR2 reads SMNVEV (reference sequence). The J segment lost 5 bases and the V segment lost 6 bases, leaving 6 bases of the junction unmatched. The entry originates in a study of T cells in Graves' hyperthyroidism and ophthalmopathy. RNA transcripts were the template for amplifying TCR beta CDR3 regions. An initial round of RT-PCR targeting the TCR CDR3 relied on the HTBI primer set. TCRdb redid the calling of the multiplex PCR reads with MiXCR, one entry per CDR3 protein. The sample shows roughly 640,000 distinct CDR3 sequences, roughly 15% of them seen only once.

What was sequenced was blood. The genes are TRBV27 and TRBJ1-6; 8 positions match TRBD1. The TCR originated in a woman aged 40 to 50 with Graves' ophthalmopathy. The CDR3 bases are TGTGCCAGCAGCCCCCAGGACAGGGATAATTCACCCCTCCACTTT. Encoded protein: CASSPQDRDNSPLHF.